Listed here is a single T cell receptor (beta chain). Seattle's enrolled individuals joined amid active infection and were then monitored longitudinally. Germline-derived CDR1 and CDR2 are MNHEY and SVGAGI. V was clipped by 8 bases and J by 2 bases; unmatched bases: 6. The CDR3 sequence is 14 residues long. In the source study's methods: From reference gene primer amplification, estimates of nucleated cell counts were derived. TCRdb's copy holds only in-frame clones and misses some; the assay was immunoSEQ multiplex PCR. V and J calls and clone size are those listed in that table; D and trimming were worked out from the DNA. The table lists 150,000 to 200,000 clones, 82% of them singletons. The data derive from a study of blood T cell repertoires in COVID-19. At the level of the study: Acute and convalescent COVID-19 samples came from the United States, Italy and Spain.

The clonotype originates from a woman in her thirties or forties with COVID-19, enrolled during active disease. The sequencing sample was made of peripheral blood. V and J are TRBV6-5 and TRBJ2-1; 7 bases map to TRBD2. The chain's CDR3 is CASCRGDPYNEQFF. CDR3 in DNA: TGTGCCAGCTGCCGGGGGGATCCCTACAATGAGCAGTTCTTC.